Shown below are 30 T cell receptor beta chains from a single sample sequenced in a study of beta chain features in type 1 diabetes. Sequenced material consisted of expressed TCRB transcripts (all of the isolated RNA was reverse transcribed). Clones were read by immunoSEQ multiplex PCR, and TCRdb kept only the in-frame ones, dropping some. The sample includes hundreds of thousands of clones, over 10% of them seen just once. The material sequenced was naive CD4+ T cells from blood. The receptors were sampled from a man aged 18 to 30 in good health.

The chain combines TRBV18 with TRBJ1-1; a weak D match, TRBD1 (6 bases). Per the germline V gene, CDR1 is KGHSH and CDR2 is LQKENI. V lost 3 bases, J lost 0 bases, and 8 bases lay in between. This CDR3 has 14 residues. The CDR3 region is CASSPNRVNTEAFF. The CDR3, as DNA: TGTGCCAGCTCACCTAACAGGGTGAACACTGAAGCTTTCTTT.

The CDR3 spells CASSGPGQTYGYTF. In DNA form, the CDR3 reads TGTGCCAGCAGTGGGCCCGGACAGACCTATGGCTACACCTTC. The chain links TRBV6-5 to TRBJ1-2; possibly TRBD1 for D (6 bases). CDR3 length equals 14 residues. The germline V and J ends were trimmed by 5 bases and 4 bases, with 14 bases remaining between them. CDR1 is MNHEY, CDR2 SVGAGI, per germline.

This clone occurred a few times. The chain recombines TRBV28 with TRBJ1-6; D ambiguous. The CDR3 contains 15 residues. Germline V gene sequence: CDR1 MDHEN, CDR2 SYDVKM. V dropped 3 bases and J dropped 7 bases, with 13 bases sitting between them. The CDR3 DNA follows: TGTGCCAGCAGTTTTACGCGCGGGATGAATTCACCCCTCCACTTT. This translates into CASSFTRGMNSPLHF.

This clone showed up just a few times. This chain links TRBV19 with TRBJ2-2; TRBD1 matches 8 bases. CDR3 length equals 14 residues. The germline V gene encodes CDR1 LNHDA and CDR2 SQIVND (reference sequence). V lost 5 bases, J lost 9 bases, and 8 bases stayed unmatched. The CDR3 bases are TGTGCCAGTAGTCTGGGACAGGCCGCGCGGGAGCTGTTTTTT. Protein sequence: CASSLGQAARELFF.

This clone has a handful of counts. This chain connects TRBV6-1 to TRBJ2-5; D is unclear. Between the trimmed V and J ends, which lost 4 bases and 5 bases, there was a span of 14 bases. This CDR3 has 14 amino acids. Looked up from germline, CDR1 is MNHNS and CDR2 is SASEGT. The CDR3 nucleotides read TGTGCCAGCAGTGTCGCCAGCCTACAGGAGACCCAGTACTTC. This sequence encodes CASSVASLQETQYF.

The table lists this clone with a few counts. The chain carries TRBV28 and TRBJ1-5; weak D call: TRBD1 (5 bases). CDR3 size: 18 residues. The V end was cut by 5 bases, the J end by 1 base, with 21 bases between. Looked up from germline, CDR1 is MDHEN and CDR2 is SYDVKM. CDR3 protein: CASSLHWARARSNQPQHF. The CDR3 DNA is TGTGCCAGCAGTCTTCATTGGGCCAGGGCTCGGAGCAATCAGCCCCAGCATTTT.

The chain carries TRBV29-1 and TRBJ2-5; D unresolved. The V gene lost 6 bases and the J gene lost 2 bases, with 13 bases spanning the gap. Germline V gene lookup returns CDR1 SQVTM and CDR2 ANQGSEA. CDR3 length: 13 residues. CDR3 in amino acids: CSVAHQVQETQYF. CDR3 in DNA: TGCAGCGTAGCCCACCAGGTACAAGAGACCCAGTACTTC.

The chain employs TRBV7-9 and TRBJ2-7; TRBD2 is a possible D gene (5 bases). V was trimmed by 5 bases and J by 4 bases, leaving 9 bases between them. The CDR3 is 12 amino acids. CDR1 is SEHNR, CDR2 FQNEAQ, per germline (reference sequence). The CDR3 reads CASSQGSYEQYF. The CDR3 DNA is TGTGCCAGCAGCCAAGGGAGTTACGAGCAGTACTTC.

V is TRBV7-2 and J is TRBJ2-3; 10 bases line up with TRBD2. This CDR3 has 16 amino acids. Looked up from germline, CDR1 is SGHTA and CDR2 is FQGNSA. V gave up 0 bases and J gave up 5 bases; unmatched junction bases: 5. Written as DNA, the CDR3 is TGTGCCAGCAGCTTAGCTCTAGCGGGAGCTATAGATACGCAGTATTTT. Residues: CASSLALAGAIDTQYF.

This clone has only a few counts. The rearrangement links TRBV7-6 to TRBJ2-5; D remains unclear. The V and J ends lost 1 base and 5 bases respectively, with 8 bases between them. This CDR3 contains 13 residues. Germline V gene data show CDR1 as SGHVS and CDR2 as FNYEAQ. The CDR3: CASSLGQVETQYF. The CDR3 DNA reads as TGTGCCAGCAGCTTAGGCCAGGTCGAGACCCAGTACTTC.

This clone has more than one count but fewer than ten. The chain joins TRBV25-1 to TRBJ2-5; maybe TRBD2 (6 bases). Germline V gene lookup returns CDR1 MGHDK and CDR2 SYGVNS. This CDR3 region has 13 residues. V lost 4 bases and J 5 bases, leaving 11 bases between the germline ends. This CDR3 reads CASSGAGRETQYF. CDR3 nucleotide sequence: TGTGCCAGCAGTGGTGCGGGGAGGGAGACCCAGTACTTC.

The rearrangement links TRBV6-1 to TRBJ1-2; 7 bases are shared with TRBD1. Trimming removed 4 bases from V and 6 bases from J; junction bases left unmatched: 8. Germline lookup yields CDR1 MNHNS and CDR2 SASEGT. CDR3 length: 14 residues. CDR3 sequence: CASSGRRQGHGYTF. The CDR3 coding sequence is TGTGCCAGCAGTGGCCGGAGACAGGGACATGGCTACACCTTC.

The chain joins TRBV5-1 to TRBJ1-6, with D uncertain. The CDR3 loop spans 17 amino acids. V dropped 0 bases and J dropped 4 bases, with 14 bases sitting between them. The germline CDR1 and CDR2 sequences are SGHRS and YFSETQ. The CDR3 region is CASSLGEPSVYNSPLHF. In DNA form, the CDR3 reads TGCGCCAGCAGCTTGGGTGAACCGTCGGTGTATAATTCACCCCTCCACTTT.

The chain uses TRBV7-9 and TRBJ2-7; TRBD1 matches at 11 bases. Germline V gene data show CDR1 as SEHNR and CDR2 as FQNEAQ (reference sequence). The V and J ends lost 8 bases and 7 bases, in that order; junction bases with no gene match: 7. This CDR3 contains 13 residues. As DNA, the CDR3 is TGTGCCAGCTATGGACAGGGGGCGGGTGAGCAGTACTTC. Its protein is CASYGQGAGEQYF.

This clone was detected only a few times. This sample includes further DNA sequences coding for the same CDR3. The gene calls are TRBV9 and TRBJ2-7, with TRBD1 matching 7 bases. The CDR3 length is 13 residues. Germline V lookup: CDR1 SGDLS, CDR2 YYNGEE. V shed 3 bases and J 1 base; nucleotides not matched to a gene: 1. As DNA, the CDR3 is TGTGCCAGCAGCGGACAGGGATCCTACGAGCAGTACTTC. Protein sequence: CASSGQGSYEQYF. Full variable domain (missing parts from reference TRBV9 and TRBJ2-7): DSGVTQTPKHLITATGQRVTLRCSPRSGDLSVYWYQQSLDQGLQFLIQYYNGEERAKGNILERFSAQQFPDLHSELNLSSLELGDSALYFCASSGQGSYEQYFGPGTRLTVT.

Only a few counts were recorded for this clone. The V call is TRBV29-1, the J call TRBJ2-5, with 13 nucleotides matching TRBD2. The CDR3 extends over 14 amino acids. CDR1 and CDR2 from the germline V gene are SQVTM and ANQGSEA. Trimming at V came to 6 bases and at J to 5 bases, leaving 6 bases not matched to a gene. CDR3 bases: TGCAGCGTCGCCGGGACTAGCGGGATCGAGACCCAGTACTTC. Its translation: CSVAGTSGIETQYF.

The chain couples TRBV30 to TRBJ1-5; D call uncertain. Germline CDR1 is GTSNPN and CDR2 is SVGIG (reference sequence). This CDR3 region has 14 residues. Deletions cut 0 bases from V and 0 bases from J, with 6 bases between. The CDR3 loop is CAWSVHTSNQPQHF. In DNA, the CDR3 is TGTGCCTGGAGTGTACACACTAGCAATCAGCCCCAGCATTTT.

This rearrangement joins TRBV9 to TRBJ1-2, with 8 bases identical to TRBD1. Trimming removed 3 bases from V and 6 bases from J; junction bases left unmatched: 7. The CDR3 is 14 residues long. Per germline, CDR1 SGDLS and CDR2 YYNGEE. CDR3 nucleotide sequence: TGTGCCAGCAGCGCTGGACAGGGAGAACATGGCTACACCTTC. Translating it yields CASSAGQGEHGYTF. The full variable domain, rest sourced from reference TRBV9 and TRBJ1-2, is DSGVTQTPKHLITATGQRVTLRCSPRSGDLSVYWYQQSLDQGLQFLIQYYNGEERAKGNILERFSAQQFPDLHSELNLSSLELGDSALYFCASSAGQGEHGYTFGSGTRLTVV.

A few counts support this clone. V usage is TRBV28 and J usage is TRBJ2-3; 10 nucleotides line up with TRBD2. Germline assignment: CDR1 MDHEN and CDR2 SYDVKM. The length of the CDR3 is 17 residues. The V and J ends lost 2 bases and 1 base, in that order; junction bases with no gene match: 6. CDR3: CASSLRSGGYRTDTQYF. CDR3 sequence (DNA): TGTGCCAGCAGTTTACGTAGCGGGGGGTACCGCACAGATACGCAGTATTTT. Filled out from reference TRBV28 and TRBJ2-3, the complete variable domain reads DVKVTQSSRYLVKRTGEKVFLECVQDMDHENMFWYRQDPGLGLRLIYFSYDVKMKEKGDIPEGYSVSREKKERFSLILESASTNQTSMYLCASSLRSGGYRTDTQYFGPGTRLTVL.

For the CDR3, the DNA is TGTGCCAGCAGTTCCTATCGGGAGCTGTTTTTT. It codes for CASSSYRELFF. The chain recombines TRBV5-6 with TRBJ2-2; no reliable D call. The V end lost 5 bases, the J end lost 9 bases, and 8 bases lay between the germline ends. This CDR3 region has 11 residues. In germline, CDR1 is SGHDT, CDR2 YYEEEE.

This clone was observed a handful of times. This chain links TRBV4-2 with TRBJ2-3; 8 bases map to TRBD1. Germline loops: CDR1 LGHNA, CDR2 YNFKEQ. V was pared by 4 bases and J by 2 bases, with 8 bases of the junction left unmatched. The CDR3 is 16 amino acids. This CDR3 is CASSRHGQGNTDTQYF. DNA of the CDR3: TGTGCCAGCAGCCGCCACGGACAGGGTAACACAGATACGCAGTATTTT.

The chain is built from TRBV28 and TRBJ1-5; D not certain. Germline assignment: CDR1 MDHEN and CDR2 SYDVKM. The CDR3 totals 12 residues. V was trimmed by 9 bases and J by 2 bases, leaving 8 bases between them. CDR3 sequence (DNA): TGTGCCAGGAGCCGGGGCAATCAGCCCCAGCATTTT. As protein: CARSRGNQPQHF.

V gene TRBV28 combines with J gene TRBJ1-2; tentative D call: TRBD1 (6 bases). The CDR3 consists of 14 residues. V lost 6 bases and J lost 0, with 11 bases in between. Germline-derived CDR1 and CDR2 are MDHEN and SYDVKM. The CDR3 coding sequence is TGTGCCAGCAGCGTAGCAGGGGCTAACTATGGCTACACCTTC. It codes for CASSVAGANYGYTF.

The chain joins TRBV6-6 to TRBJ2-5; D gene uncertain. Germline V gene sequence: CDR1 MNHNY, CDR2 SVGAGI (reference sequence). V was pared by 5 bases and J by 1 base, with 5 bases between. This CDR3 has 12 amino acids. CDR3 in amino acids: CASSSVQETQYF. The CDR3 nucleotides read TGTGCCAGCAGTAGCGTCCAAGAGACCCAGTACTTC.

This clone was observed a few times. This rearrangement joins TRBV30 to TRBJ1-1; D may be TRBD1 (5 bases). V lost 6 bases to trimming and J lost 10 bases, with 12 bases between them. Germline V gene sequence: CDR1 GTSNPN, CDR2 SVGIG (reference sequence). The CDR3 spans 10 residues. The chain's CDR3 is CACLRGGAFF. CDR3 DNA sequence: TGTGCCTGTTTGAGGGGAGGAGCTTTCTTT.

This clone was seen a few times. This chain uses TRBV7-3 with TRBJ2-7; unclear D gene. The V and J ends lost 0 bases and 7 bases respectively, with 10 bases between them. The length of the CDR3 is 13 residues. Per the germline V gene, CDR1 is SGHTA and CDR2 is FQGTGA. The CDR3 DNA reads TGTGCCAGCAGCTTAACCGCCTCGGGTGAGCAGTACTTC. This translates into CASSLTASGEQYF.

The chain has TRBV7-3 and TRBJ1-1, with 7 bases identical to TRBD1. The V and J ends lost 5 bases and 5 bases, in that order; junction bases with no gene match: 11. Germline V gene lookup returns CDR1 SGHTA and CDR2 FQGTGA. The CDR3 length is 15 residues. The CDR3 nucleotides read TGTGCCAGCAGCCCCGGAGGGGGCGCGTGGACTGAAGCTTTCTTT. Translated: CASSPGGGAWTEAFF.

This clone occurred a few times. The chain links TRBV18 to TRBJ1-2, with D possibly TRBD1 on 6 matching bases. V dropped 2 bases and J dropped 7 bases, with 14 bases sitting between them. In germline, CDR1 is KGHSH, CDR2 LQKENI. The CDR3 has 14 amino acids. The CDR3 nucleotides are TGTGCCAGCTCACCAACGGCAGGGGAGGGTGGCTACACCTTC. This encodes CASSPTAGEGGYTF.

The chain links TRBV18 to TRBJ2-7, with D maybe TRBD1 (6 bases). CDR1 is KGHSH, CDR2 LQKENI, per germline. This CDR3 is 13 amino acids long. V lost 2 bases to trimming and J lost 2 bases, with 7 bases between them. The CDR3 coding sequence is TGTGCCAGCTCACCAGGGGGCCCCTACGAGCAGTACTTC. Translating it yields CASSPGGPYEQYF.

For this clone: The sample has other DNA sequences that encode this CDR3 too. The V and J genes are TRBV6-5 and TRBJ1-6; 10 bases agree with TRBD1. The CDR3 is made up of 14 amino acids. With 6 bases clipped from V and 10 bases from J, the junction kept 6 bases outside the gene matches. Germline V lookup: CDR1 MNHEY, CDR2 SVGAGI. The CDR3 bases are TGTGCCAGCAGCCGTGGACAGGGGGACTCACCCCTCCACTTT. Translation gives CASSRGQGDSPLHF.